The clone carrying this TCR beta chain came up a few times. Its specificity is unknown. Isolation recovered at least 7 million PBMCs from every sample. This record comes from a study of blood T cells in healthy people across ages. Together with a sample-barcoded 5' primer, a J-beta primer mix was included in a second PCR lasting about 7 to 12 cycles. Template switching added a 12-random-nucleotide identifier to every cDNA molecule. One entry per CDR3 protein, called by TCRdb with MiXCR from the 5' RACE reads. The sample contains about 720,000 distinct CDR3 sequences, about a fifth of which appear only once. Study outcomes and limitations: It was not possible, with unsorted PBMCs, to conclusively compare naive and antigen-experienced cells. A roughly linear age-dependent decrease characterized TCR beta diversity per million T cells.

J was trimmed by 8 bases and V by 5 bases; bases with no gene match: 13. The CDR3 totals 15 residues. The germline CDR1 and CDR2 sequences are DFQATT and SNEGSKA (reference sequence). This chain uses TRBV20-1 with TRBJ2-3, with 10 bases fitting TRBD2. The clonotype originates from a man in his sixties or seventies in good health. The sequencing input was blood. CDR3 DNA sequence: TGCAGTGCTCTCACTAGCGGGGAGAGTGCAGGTACGCAGTATTTT. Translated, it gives CSALTSGESAGTQYF.